This record covers a single TCR beta chain. Sequencing used immunoSEQ multiplex PCR; TCRdb keeps in-frame clones, though not all of them. This table has about 68,000 clones, about 91% appearing once. This entry comes from a study of OX40 agonist ivuxolimab in advanced cancers. The V segment lost 8 bases and the J segment 3 bases; nucleotides outside the gene matches: 9. The CDR3 consists of 13 residues. Germline V lookup: CDR1 GTSNPN, CDR2 SVGIG (reference sequence). Researchers took blood at baseline, on cycle 4 day 1, and on cycle 7 day 1. The sequences come from CD4+ or CD8+ T cells sorted from blood, collected in a trial of the OX40 agonist ivuxolimab. The clonotype originates from an adult with an advanced solid tumor such as melanoma, head and neck, liver or kidney cancer. The V and J genes are TRBV30 and TRBJ2-5, with 7 bases fitting TRBD2. The CDR3 DNA reads TGTGCCCGCACGGGGGGTGCTGAAGAGACCCAGTACTTC. Translation gives CARTGGAEETQYF.